These 26 T cell receptor beta chains were all obtained from the same sample, sequenced in a study of blood T cell repertoires in COVID-19. Sequenced by immunoSEQ multiplex PCR; TCRdb stores in-frame clones only, minus some. The table shows under 250,000 clones, with approximately 86% occurring only once. Specimen: peripheral blood. These receptors originate from a woman in her seventies with active or convalescent COVID-19.

The chain uses TRBV5-1 and TRBJ2-3, with D tentatively TRBD2 (5 bases). The V gene's germline CDR1 is SGHRS and CDR2 YFSETQ. The CDR3 covers 14 residues. The V end lost 4 bases, the J end lost 2 bases, and 11 bases lay between the germline ends. The CDR3 reads CASSPPGFTDTQYF. In DNA, the CDR3 is TGCGCCAGCAGCCCCCCGGGGTTCACAGATACGCAGTATTTT.

The J gene is TRBJ1-1, the V gene TRBV10-1; D not resolved. The germline V and J ends were trimmed by 1 base and 4 bases, with 10 bases remaining between them. Germline lookup yields CDR1 WNHNN and CDR2 SYGVQD (reference sequence). This CDR3 has 14 amino acids. The CDR3 sequence: CASSEYGRPTEAFF. CDR3 bases: TGCGCCAGCAGTGAGTATGGGAGGCCCACTGAAGCTTTCTTT.

The chain recombines TRBV6-2 or TRBV6-3 with TRBJ2-7, with 13 bases that match TRBD2. Germline CDR1 and CDR2: MNHEY and SVGEGT. V dropped 6 bases and J dropped 2; count of bases not matched to a gene: 7. The CDR3 runs to 16 residues. The CDR3 spells CASSRLAGGSPYEQYF. CDR3 sequence (DNA): TGTGCCAGCAGCCGACTAGCGGGGGGCTCCCCCTACGAGCAGTACTTC.

The rearrangement links TRBV19 to TRBJ1-6; TRBD1 matches 7 bases. V shed 3 bases, J shed 5 bases, and the junction held 4 bases outside the gene matches. From germline, CDR1 is LNHDA and CDR2 SQIVND (reference sequence). This CDR3 spans 15 amino acids. CDR3 DNA: TGTGCCAGTAGTATGGGCAGGGGGAATAATTCACCCCTCCACTTT. Its translation is CASSMGRGNNSPLHF.

This clone occurred once. This sequence joins TRBV18 and TRBJ1-3; no clear D. V was pared by 0 bases and J by 7 bases, with 19 bases between. Germline CDR1 KGHSH, CDR2 LQKENI. The CDR3 has 17 amino acids. In DNA form, the CDR3 reads TGTGCCAGCTCACCACCGTTTACGGGAACTGCCGTTAACACCATATATTTT. This codes for CASSPPFTGTAVNTIYF.

This chain uses TRBV12-5 with TRBJ2-7; a weak D match, TRBD2 (6 bases). Germline V gene data show CDR1 as LGHNT and CDR2 as FRNRAP. The CDR3 runs to 16 residues. Trimming took 6 bases from V and 7 from J, leaving 25 bases between them. The CDR3 nucleotides are TGTGCTAGTGGCCCCCCTGGAGGGGAAATACCGAGTGAGCAGTACTTC. This translates into CASGPPGGEIPSEQYF. The variable domain in full, completed from reference TRBV12-5 and TRBJ2-7, reads DARVTQTPRHKVTEMGQEVTMRCQPILGHNTVFWYRQTMMQGLELLAYFRNRAPLDDSGMPKDRFSAEMPDATLATLKIQPSEPRDSAVYFCASGPPGGEIPSEQYFGPGTRLTVT.

CDR3: CSVNRGQSKNIQYF. Here the CDR3 DNA reads TGCAGCGTTAACAGGGGGCAGAGCAAAAACATTCAGTACTTC. The J gene is TRBJ2-4, the V gene TRBV29-1, with 9 nucleotides matching TRBD1. This CDR3 has 14 residues. Germline trimming cut 5 bases from V and 3 bases from J; bases unmatched to any gene: 5. Germline assignment: CDR1 SQVTM and CDR2 ANQGSEA.

The V and J genes are TRBV12-3 or TRBV12-4 and TRBJ2-1; 9 bases are shared with TRBD1. This CDR3 is built from 13 residues. The J segment lost 5 bases and the V segment lost 7 bases, leaving 3 bases of the junction unmatched. The CDR3 coding sequence is TGTGCCAGCACCTGGGACAGGGACAATGAGCAGTTCTTC. It specifies CASTWDRDNEQFF.

The V and J genes are TRBV11-2 and TRBJ1-1; no firm D call. The V gene lost 5 bases and the J gene lost 0 bases, with 10 bases spanning the gap. CDR3 length: 14 residues. Germline V gene sequence: CDR1 SGHAT, CDR2 FQNNGV. This CDR3 reads CASSPRVLNTEAFF. Here the CDR3 DNA reads TGTGCCAGCAGCCCGAGGGTGCTGAACACTGAAGCTTTCTTT.

For the CDR3, the DNA is TGCGCCAGCAGTCCTGGGACAGGGGGAATCCAGCCCCAGCATTTT. As protein: CASSPGTGGIQPQHF. The chain uses TRBV5-1 and TRBJ1-5; 11 nucleotides agree with TRBD1. V shed 5 bases, J shed 7 bases, and the junction held 8 bases outside the gene matches. Per germline, CDR1 SGHRS and CDR2 YFSETQ. The CDR3 runs 15 residues.

This clone was seen a handful of times. In DNA form, the CDR3 reads TGTGCCACCCTAAGCACAGGGAACACTGAAGCTTTCTTT. Protein product: CATLSTGNTEAFF. The chain recombines TRBV10-3 with TRBJ1-1; D is possibly TRBD1 (5 bases). V was cut by 10 bases and J by 1 base, with 13 bases left in between. The CDR3 runs to 13 residues. Germline values: CDR1 ENHRY, CDR2 SYGVKD.

The rearrangement links TRBV18 to TRBJ1-5, with D maybe TRBD1 (6 bases). The germline V gene has CDR1 KGHSH and CDR2 LQKENI. V lost 4 bases and J 2 bases, leaving 21 bases between the germline ends. The CDR3 runs 18 residues. CDR3 loop: CASSLWESSRGGNQPQHF. For the CDR3, the DNA is TGTGCCAGCTCACTTTGGGAGTCTTCCAGGGGAGGCAATCAGCCCCAGCATTTT.

For this clone: This same CDR3 is encoded by further DNA sequences in the sample. V is TRBV6-6 and J is TRBJ1-2, with 10 nucleotides matching TRBD1. Germline-derived CDR1 and CDR2 are MNHNY and SVGAGI (reference sequence). V was pared by 0 bases and J by 3 bases, with 1 base of the junction left unmatched. This CDR3 has 15 residues. CDR3 coding DNA: TGTGCCAGCAGTTACTCTGGGACAGGGGACTATGGCTACACCTTC. It yields the protein CASSYSGTGDYGYTF.

CDR3 amino acids: CASSYGTQSYNEQFF. The CDR3 bases are TGCGCCAGCAGCTACGGGACTCAATCCTACAATGAGCAGTTCTTC. The chain employs TRBV5-1 and TRBJ2-1; possible D gene TRBD2, 6 bases. Trimming left V 3 bases short and J 1 base short, with 11 bases between. This CDR3 comprises 15 residues. Germline CDR1 and CDR2: SGHRS and YFSETQ.

The rearrangement links TRBV6-6 to TRBJ2-2; maybe TRBD1 (6 bases). The germline gives CDR1 MNHNY, CDR2 SVGAGI (reference sequence). The V and J ends lost 0 bases and 2 bases respectively, with 10 bases between them. The CDR3 totals 16 residues. CDR3 DNA sequence: TGTGCCAGCAGTTACTCGATGGACAGCAACACCGGGGAGCTGTTTTTT. Translation: CASSYSMDSNTGELFF.

The chain carries TRBV9 and TRBJ1-4; 7 bases agree with TRBD1. The CDR3 contains 17 residues. V dropped 2 bases and J dropped 7; count of bases not matched to a gene: 14. Germline assignment: CDR1 SGDLS and CDR2 YYNGEE. The DNA for the CDR3 is TGTGCCAGCAGCGTGGGGAGGACAGGAAGGCTGACTGAAAAACTGTTTTTT. It encodes CASSVGRTGRLTEKLFF.

V gene TRBV25-1 combines with J gene TRBJ1-3; perhaps TRBD1 as D (6 bases). V was shortened by 2 bases and J by 8 bases, with 7 bases between the two germline ends. CDR1 is MGHDK, CDR2 SYGVNS, per germline. CDR3 size: 12 residues. CDR3 DNA: TGTGCCAGCAGTGAAACAGGGCACACCATATATTTT. Translating it yields CASSETGHTIYF.

The genes are TRBV7-6 and TRBJ2-2; 7 bases line up with TRBD1. V gave up 1 base and J gave up 7 bases; unmatched junction bases: 6. This CDR3 region has 15 residues. Germline V CDR1 and CDR2: SGHVS, FNYEAQ. This chain's CDR3 is CASSLVAGGLGELFF. As DNA, the CDR3 is TGTGCCAGCAGCTTAGTGGCAGGGGGTCTCGGGGAGCTGTTTTTT. Using reference TRBV7-6 and TRBJ2-2 for the parts outside the CDR3, the full variable domain is GAGVSQSPRYKVTKRGQDVALRCDPISGHVSLYWYRQALGQGPEFLTYFNYEAQQDKSGLPNDRFSAERPEGSISTLTIQRTEQRDSAMYRCASSLVAGGLGELFFGEGSRLTVL.

This clone was observed once. V gene TRBV3-1 (or the pseudogene TRBV3-2) combines with J gene TRBJ1-2, with D unresolved. This CDR3 comprises 14 residues. Trimming took 2 bases from V and 4 from J, leaving 11 bases between them. CDR1 is LGHDT and CDR2 is YNNKEL in the germline V gene (reference sequence). For the CDR3, the DNA is TGTGCCAGCAGCCAAAAAATAGCGAGCTATGGCTACACCTTC. Its protein is CASSQKIASYGYTF.

The chain is built from TRBV7-9 and TRBJ1-1; TRBD1 aligns across 9 bases. V was clipped by 5 bases and J by 1 base; unmatched bases: 8. Germline V gene data show CDR1 as SEHNR and CDR2 as FQNEAQ (reference sequence). CDR3 length equals 16 residues. This CDR3 reads CASSEGQGGANTEAFF. CDR3 coding DNA: TGTGCCAGCAGCGAGGGACAGGGAGGAGCGAACACTGAAGCTTTCTTT.

This clone occurred once. The chain links TRBV19 to TRBJ2-7; D unclear. Trimming stripped 2 bases from V and 6 bases from J, with 17 bases between. The germline gives CDR1 LNHDA, CDR2 SQIVND (reference sequence). This CDR3 comprises 15 residues. The CDR3: CASSIYTDSTAEQYF. The CDR3 DNA is TGTGCCAGTAGTATATACACCGACTCCACTGCCGAGCAGTACTTC.

The CDR3 sequence: CASSLLADGGYTF. CDR3 bases: TGTGCCAGCAGCTTACTCGCGGATGGTGGCTACACCTTC. This chain joins TRBV11-1 and TRBJ1-2; D gene ambiguous. The CDR3 contains 13 residues. The V end lost 2 bases, the J end lost 7 bases, and 11 bases lay between the germline ends. Germline values: CDR1 SGHAT, CDR2 FQDESV (reference sequence).

This clone was counted between two and nine times. This rearrangement joins TRBV4-1 to TRBJ1-5, with a possible D match to TRBD1 (5 bases). The CDR3 is 15 residues long. CDR1 MGHRA and CDR2 YSYEKL come from the germline V gene. V was trimmed by 4 bases and J by 5 bases, leaving 15 bases between them. CDR3: CASSPKQGGYQPQHF. The CDR3 region has the DNA TGCGCCAGCAGCCCTAAGCAGGGAGGATATCAGCCCCAGCATTTT.

The chain couples TRBV7-6 to TRBJ2-1, with 10 bases lining up with TRBD1. The germline gives CDR1 SGHVS, CDR2 FNYEAQ. The CDR3 covers 15 residues. The trim removed 5 bases at V and 5 bases at J, leaving 6 bases unmatched. The CDR3 loop reads CASSPWTGGNNEQFF. The CDR3 DNA is TGTGCCAGCAGCCCATGGACAGGGGGAAACAATGAGCAGTTCTTC.

A single count supports this clone. V is TRBV5-1 and J is TRBJ1-6; tentative D call: TRBD1 (5 bases). The CDR3 length is 16 residues. Germline CDR1 reads SGHRS; CDR2 reads YFSETQ. V dropped 6 bases and J dropped 14 bases, with 27 bases sitting between them. The CDR3: CASTLHTPGVGGTLHF. The DNA of the CDR3 is TGCGCCAGCACCCTACATACTCCGGGGGTCGGCGGAACCCTCCACTTT.

V gene TRBV5-1 combines with J gene TRBJ1-1, with D hard to call. The CDR3 covers 11 residues. Germline V gene lookup returns CDR1 SGHRS and CDR2 YFSETQ. The germline V and J ends were trimmed by 4 bases and 3 bases, with 4 bases remaining between them. Here the CDR3 DNA reads TGCGCCAGCAGCCTCGACACTGAAGCTTTCTTT. It yields the protein CASSLDTEAFF.